The 27 T cell receptor beta chains presented below share a single source sample, sequenced in a study of a mutant IDH1 vaccine in newly diagnosed glioma. Their cognate antigens are unknown. Only in-frame clones appear in the TCRdb table, and some are missing; sequencing was by immunoSEQ multiplex PCR. The sample lists tens of thousands of clones, about 80% occurring once. Time point here: week 47, end of study. One vaccine dose held 300 ug of mutant IDH1 20-mer peptide and came with topical imiquimod. Here the sequenced sample was PBMCs, taken from a glioma patient whose treatment included an IDH1 peptide vaccine. These receptors came from a man aged 45-60 years with glioma.

This clone was picked up one time. The chain couples TRBV6-1 to TRBJ1-2; no clear D. V shed 7 bases and J shed 4 bases, with 13 bases lying between them. Per the germline V gene, CDR1 is MNHNS and CDR2 is SASEGT. CDR3 length equals 13 residues. The CDR3: CASTRGELYGYTF. CDR3 DNA: TGTGCCAGCACACGAGGAGAGCTCTATGGCTACACCTTC.

The rearrangement links TRBV19 to TRBJ1-1, with D unclear. The length of the CDR3 is 15 residues. V shed 5 bases and J shed 0 bases, with 13 bases lying between them. Germline V lookup: CDR1 LNHDA, CDR2 SQIVND (reference sequence). The CDR3 bases are TGTGCCAGTAGTTCCCTAGTAGGGATGAACACTGAAGCTTTCTTT. Translated, it gives CASSSLVGMNTEAFF. Drawing the rest from reference TRBV19 and TRBJ1-1, the complete variable domain is DGGITQSPKYLFRKEGQNVTLSCEQNLNHDAMYWYRQDPGQGLRLIYYSQIVNDFQKGDIAEGYSVSREKKESFPLTVTSAQKNPTAFYLCASSSLVGMNTEAFFGQGTRLTVV.

This clone was found a few times. The CDR3 region is CASSVGTDEKLFF. DNA for the CDR3: TGTGCCAGCAGTGTCGGGACTGATGAAAAACTGTTTTTT. The chain joins TRBV6-1 to TRBJ1-4; possible D gene TRBD1, 5 bases. The CDR3 runs to 13 residues. Germline lookup yields CDR1 MNHNS and CDR2 SASEGT. Trimming left V 4 bases short and J 6 bases short, with 9 bases between.

J is TRBJ2-3 and V is TRBV10-3, with 11 positions matching TRBD2. This CDR3 is 16 amino acids long. Germline CDR1 and CDR2: ENHRY and SYGVKD. V gave up 6 bases and J gave up 2 bases; unmatched junction bases: 7. In DNA, the CDR3 is TGTGCCATCAGCCCTACTAGCGGGGGTTCCACAGATACGCAGTATTTT. Amino acids: CAISPTSGGSTDTQYF.

The chain uses TRBV7-9 and TRBJ1-1; D is possibly TRBD1 (6 bases). This CDR3 comprises 15 residues. Trimming shortened V by 5 bases and J by 0 bases, and 13 bases separated the two germline ends. Germline V gene data show CDR1 as SEHNR and CDR2 as FQNEAQ (reference sequence). The DNA of the CDR3 is TGTGCCAGCAGCCCCGTTAGGGGGGTGAACACTGAAGCTTTCTTT. It codes for CASSPVRGVNTEAFF.

Only a few counts were recorded for this clone. The chain is built from TRBV9 and TRBJ1-2; D unclear. Trimming removed 4 bases from V and 0 bases from J, with 13 bases in between. Germline CDR1 and CDR2: SGDLS and YYNGEE. The CDR3 totals 15 residues. CDR3 in DNA: TGTGCCAGCAGCCCCACCCCCTCTCCTAACTATGGCTACACCTTC. Translation: CASSPTPSPNYGYTF.

By proportion, this clone is medium-sized. The V and J genes are TRBV7-9 and TRBJ1-1; D possibly corresponds to TRBD1 (5 bases). V dropped 5 bases and J dropped 8 bases, with 9 bases sitting between them. The CDR3 is 11 residues long. CDR1 is SEHNR, CDR2 FQNEAQ, per germline (reference sequence). CDR3 sequence reads: CASSLGQEAFF. The CDR3 bases are TGTGCCAGCAGCCTTGGACAAGAAGCTTTCTTT.

The gene calls are TRBV28 and TRBJ1-5, with 8 nucleotides matching TRBD1. Trimming cost V 5 bases and J 8 bases; bases outside gene matches: 17. Germline V gives CDR1 MDHEN, CDR2 SYDVKM. This CDR3 is built from 17 residues. The CDR3 sequence is CASSTPPGQGGSKPQHF. The DNA for the CDR3 is TGTGCCAGCAGTACCCCACCAGGACAGGGAGGCTCGAAGCCCCAGCATTTT.

The rearrangement joins TRBV28 to TRBJ2-7, with TRBD1 matching over 8 bases. The ends lost 6 bases at V and 1 base at J; junction bases unmatched: 8. The CDR3 is 15 amino acids. CDR1 and CDR2 from the germline V gene are MDHEN and SYDVKM. The CDR3 sequence: CASRRYRGASYEQYF. In DNA form, the CDR3 reads TGTGCCAGCAGACGCTACAGGGGGGCATCCTACGAGCAGTACTTC. The full variable domain, with the rest looked up from reference TRBV28 and TRBJ2-7, is DVKVTQSSRYLVKRTGEKVFLECVQDMDHENMFWYRQDPGLGLRLIYFSYDVKMKEKGDIPEGYSVSREKKERFSLILESASTNQTSMYLCASRRYRGASYEQYFGPGTRLTVT.

The chain uses TRBV25-1 and TRBJ1-4; D might be TRBD1 (5 bases). The germline V gene has CDR1 MGHDK and CDR2 SYGVNS. The germline V and J ends were trimmed by 1 base and 11 bases, with 14 bases remaining between them. The CDR3 is 14 amino acids. The CDR3 is CASSELGTEGKLFF. The CDR3 DNA is TGTGCCAGCAGTGAATTGGGGACGGAGGGGAAACTGTTTTTT. The variable domain in full, completed from reference TRBV25-1 and TRBJ1-4, reads EADIYQTPRYLVIGTGKKITLECSQTMGHDKMYWYQQDPGMELHLIHYSYGVNSTEKGDLSSESTVSRIRTEHFPLTLESARPSHTSQYLCASSELGTEGKLFFGSGTQLSVL.

The chain employs TRBV2 and TRBJ1-5; 12 nucleotides align to TRBD1. The trim removed 6 bases at V and 6 bases at J, leaving 3 bases unmatched. Germline CDR1 SNHLY, CDR2 FYNNEI. This CDR3 region has 14 residues. The CDR3 here is CASSGTGGSQPQHF. The CDR3 DNA is TGTGCCAGCAGCGGGACAGGGGGCAGTCAGCCCCAGCATTTT.

The chain couples TRBV30 to TRBJ1-2, with a tentative D call TRBD1 (5 bases). From germline, CDR1 is GTSNPN and CDR2 SVGIG (reference sequence). CDR3 length: 14 amino acids. Trimming pared 7 bases from V and 0 bases from J, leaving 15 bases between. As DNA, the CDR3 is TGTGCCTATTGCCAGGGTGACTCTAACTATGGCTACACCTTC. Protein product: CAYCQGDSNYGYTF.

The V gene is TRBV7-6, the J gene TRBJ2-5; no reliable D call. Germline loops: CDR1 SGHVS, CDR2 FNYEAQ. The CDR3 loop spans 12 amino acids. V shed 3 bases and J shed 4 bases, with 6 bases lying between them. Here the CDR3 DNA reads TGTGCCAGCAGCTTTTCTGGAGAGACCCAGTACTTC. Protein sequence: CASSFSGETQYF.

V and J are TRBV6-5 and TRBJ1-2; D gene unclear. The CDR3 has 14 amino acids. CDR1 MNHEY and CDR2 SVGAGI come from the germline V gene. Trimming took 6 bases from V and 4 from J, leaving 15 bases between them. The CDR3 loop is CASRSPGEAYGYTF. CDR3 DNA: TGTGCCAGCAGATCACCCGGAGAAGCCTATGGCTACACCTTC.

The chain carries TRBV11-2 and TRBJ2-7; no reliable D call. Per germline, CDR1 SGHAT and CDR2 FQNNGV. V shed 5 bases and J shed 2 bases, with 7 bases lying between them. This CDR3 is built from 12 residues. The DNA for the CDR3 is TGTGCCAGCAGCATCAGACCCTACGAGCAGTACTTC. Its protein is CASSIRPYEQYF.

This clone occurred a few times. This chain uses TRBV30 with TRBJ1-5; no definite D call. This CDR3 spans 13 amino acids. Germline-derived CDR1 and CDR2 are GTSNPN and SVGIG (reference sequence). Trimming pared 1 base from V and 7 bases from J, leaving 11 bases between. Here the CDR3 reads CAWSENRDQPQHF. The CDR3 nucleotides read TGTGCCTGGAGTGAGAACAGAGACCAGCCCCAGCATTTT.

This clone appeared a few times. The rearrangement links TRBV27 to TRBJ1-4; D not certain. Deletions cut 4 bases from V and 2 bases from J, with 8 bases between. The CDR3 consists of 14 residues. Germline values: CDR1 MNHEY, CDR2 SMNVEV (reference sequence). The CDR3 DNA reads as TGTGCCAGCAGTTGGCAGCCGACTAATGAAAAACTGTTTTTT. It specifies CASSWQPTNEKLFF.

This clone was observed a handful of times. The rearrangement joins TRBV4-1 to TRBJ2-1; D gene ambiguous. Trimming pared 0 bases from V and 1 base from J, leaving 7 bases between. In germline, CDR1 is MGHRA, CDR2 YSYEKL. The CDR3 covers 15 residues. The CDR3: CASSQDPQSYNEQFF. The CDR3 coding sequence is TGCGCCAGCAGCCAAGACCCACAGTCCTACAATGAGCAGTTCTTC.

The chain is built from TRBV2 and TRBJ2-2; the D gene could be TRBD1 or TRBD2 (7 bases each). The germline CDR1 and CDR2 sequences are SNHLY and FYNNEI. V was shortened by 4 bases and J by 5 bases, with 20 bases between the two germline ends. The CDR3 sequence is 17 residues long. This chain's CDR3 is CASSGAGAQGFTGELFF. CDR3 sequence (DNA): TGTGCCAGCAGTGGGGCGGGAGCACAGGGGTTTACCGGGGAGCTGTTTTTT.

The chain has TRBV5-4 and TRBJ1-1, with a weak D call TRBD1 (6 bases). CDR1 SGHNT and CDR2 YYREEE come from the germline V gene (reference sequence). This CDR3 region has 15 residues. Trimming cost V 2 bases and J 1 base, with 12 bases left between them. CDR3 loop: CASSLGGLGNTEAFF. CDR3 in DNA: TGTGCCAGCAGCTTAGGGGGATTGGGGAACACTGAAGCTTTCTTT.

The V and J genes are TRBV18 and TRBJ1-2; a weak D match, TRBD1 (6 bases). V dropped 3 bases and J dropped 4 bases, with 6 bases sitting between them. The CDR3 is made up of 12 amino acids. Germline values: CDR1 KGHSH, CDR2 LQKENI. The CDR3 sequence is CASSPDSYGYTF. CDR3 coding DNA: TGTGCCAGCTCACCGGACAGCTATGGCTACACCTTC.

This clone was observed once. The rearrangement links TRBV2 to TRBJ1-2, with unresolved D. The CDR3 runs to 17 residues. The germline gives CDR1 SNHLY, CDR2 FYNNEI. The V end was cut by 2 bases, the J end by 1 base, with 17 bases between. The CDR3 region is CASSEREASSINYGYTF. The CDR3 DNA reads TGTGCCAGCAGTGAAAGAGAGGCCAGCTCTATTAACTATGGCTACACCTTC.

This rearrangement joins TRBV10-2 to TRBJ1-1, with 10 bases identical to TRBD1. Per the germline V gene, CDR1 is WSHSY and CDR2 is SAAADI. The CDR3 loop spans 14 amino acids. The V and J ends lost 4 bases and 3 bases, in that order; junction bases with no gene match: 2. CDR3 sequence reads: CASSVDRGYTEAFF. The DNA of the CDR3 is TGCGCCAGCAGTGTGGACAGGGGGTACACTGAAGCTTTCTTT.

This clone was seen once. The V gene is TRBV7-2, the J gene TRBJ1-1, with D perhaps matching TRBD1 (5 bases). The V end lost 6 bases, the J end lost 0 bases, and 11 bases lay between the germline ends. CDR1 is SGHTA, CDR2 FQGNSA, per germline. This CDR3 region has 14 residues. The CDR3 here is CASRPGTMNTEAFF. CDR3 bases: TGTGCCAGCAGACCCGGGACGATGAACACTGAAGCTTTCTTT.

V gene TRBV19 combines with J gene TRBJ2-1; D is unclear. This CDR3 is 13 amino acids long. Germline CDR1 LNHDA, CDR2 SQIVND (reference sequence). Trimming removed 5 bases from V and 7 bases from J, with 12 bases in between. As DNA, the CDR3 is TGTGCCAGTAGTCTCGAGTTCTGGAATGAGCAGTTCTTC. Translation: CASSLEFWNEQFF.

The V and J genes are TRBV9 and TRBJ2-2; D not certain. V dropped 2 bases and J dropped 6 bases, with 14 bases sitting between them. The CDR3 has 15 residues. Germline-derived CDR1 and CDR2 are SGDLS and YYNGEE. The CDR3 nucleotides are TGTGCCAGCAGCGTTGGGCGGTGGGTCTCCGGGGAGCTGTTTTTT. Translation gives CASSVGRWVSGELFF.

The J gene is TRBJ2-5, the V gene TRBV30; a possible D gene is TRBD1 (6 bases). The V end was cut by 0 bases, the J end by 0 bases, with 8 bases between. This CDR3 region has 14 residues. Germline CDR1 reads GTSNPN; CDR2 reads SVGIG (reference sequence). The CDR3 is CAWSVGQYQETQYF. The CDR3 DNA is TGTGCCTGGAGTGTCGGACAGTACCAAGAGACCCAGTACTTC.